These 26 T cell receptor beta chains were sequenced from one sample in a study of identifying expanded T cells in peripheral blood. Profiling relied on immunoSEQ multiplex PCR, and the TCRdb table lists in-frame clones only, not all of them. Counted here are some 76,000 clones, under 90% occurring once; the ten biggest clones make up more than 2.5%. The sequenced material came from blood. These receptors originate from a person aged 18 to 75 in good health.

The CDR3 DNA follows: TGCAGCGTAAACAATAACTATGGCTACACCTTC. Amino acids: CSVNNNYGYTF. The rearrangement joins TRBV20-1 to TRBJ1-2; no definite D call. Germline V lookup: CDR1 DFQATT, CDR2 SNEGSKA (reference sequence). The CDR3 contains 11 residues.

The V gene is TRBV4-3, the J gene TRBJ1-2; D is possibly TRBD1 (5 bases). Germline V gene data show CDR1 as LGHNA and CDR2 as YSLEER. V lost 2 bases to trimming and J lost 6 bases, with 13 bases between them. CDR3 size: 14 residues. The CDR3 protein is CASSQTGGMDGYTF. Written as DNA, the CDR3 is TGCGCCAGCAGCCAAACCGGGGGGATGGATGGCTACACCTTC.

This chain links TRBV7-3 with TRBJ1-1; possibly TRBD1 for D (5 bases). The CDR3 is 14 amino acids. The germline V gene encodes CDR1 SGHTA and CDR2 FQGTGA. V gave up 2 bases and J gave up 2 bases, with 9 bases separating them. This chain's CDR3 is CASSLGGSNTEAFF. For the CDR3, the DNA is TGTGCCAGCAGCTTAGGGGGGAGCAACACTGAAGCTTTCTTT.

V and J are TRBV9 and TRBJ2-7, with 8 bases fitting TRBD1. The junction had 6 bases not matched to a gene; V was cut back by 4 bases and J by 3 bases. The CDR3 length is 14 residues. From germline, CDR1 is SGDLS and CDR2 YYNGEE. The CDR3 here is CASSPQTGGYEQYF. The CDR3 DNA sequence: TGTGCCAGCAGCCCCCAAACAGGGGGCTACGAGCAGTACTTC.

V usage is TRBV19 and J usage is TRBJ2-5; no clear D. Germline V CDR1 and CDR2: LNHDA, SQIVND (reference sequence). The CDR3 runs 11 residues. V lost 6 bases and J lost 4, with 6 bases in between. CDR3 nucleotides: TGTGCCAGTAGGAATCTAGAGACCCAGTACTTC. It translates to CASRNLETQYF.

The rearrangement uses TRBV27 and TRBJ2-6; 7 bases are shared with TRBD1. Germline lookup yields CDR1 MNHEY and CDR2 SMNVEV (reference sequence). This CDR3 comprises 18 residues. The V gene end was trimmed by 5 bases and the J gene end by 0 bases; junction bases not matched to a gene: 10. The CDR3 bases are TGTGCCAGCAGTCCACTCCGACAGGGATACTCTGGGGCCAACGTCCTGACTTTC. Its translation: CASSPLRQGYSGANVLTF.

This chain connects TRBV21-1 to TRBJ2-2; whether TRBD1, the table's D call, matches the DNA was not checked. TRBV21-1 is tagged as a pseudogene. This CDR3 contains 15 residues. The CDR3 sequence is CASSNRSRNTGELFF. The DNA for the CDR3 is TGTGCCAGCAGCAACAGGTCTCGAAACACCGGGGAGCTGTTTTTT.

The CDR3 loop is CASSLGTSGADTQYF. The CDR3 DNA is TGCGCCAGCAGCTTGGGCACTAGCGGCGCAGATACGCAGTATTTT. The rearrangement uses TRBV5-1 and TRBJ2-3, with TRBD2 matching 8 bases. The germline gives CDR1 SGHRS, CDR2 YFSETQ. V shed 0 bases, J shed 4 bases, and the junction held 4 bases outside the gene matches. This CDR3 is built from 15 residues. The whole variable domain, remainder taken from reference TRBV5-1 and TRBJ2-3, is KAGVTQTPRYLIKTRGQQVTLSCSPISGHRSVSWYQQTPGQGLQFLFEYFSETQRNKGNFPGRFSGRQFSNSRSEMNVSTLELGDSALYLCASSLGTSGADTQYFGPGTRLTVL.

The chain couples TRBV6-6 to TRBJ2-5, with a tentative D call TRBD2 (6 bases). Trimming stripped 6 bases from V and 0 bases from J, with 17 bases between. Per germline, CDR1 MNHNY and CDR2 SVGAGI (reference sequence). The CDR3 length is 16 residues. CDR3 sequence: CASSPGGRDDQETQYF. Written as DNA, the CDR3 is TGTGCCAGCAGCCCTGGAGGGCGGGACGACCAAGAGACCCAGTACTTC.

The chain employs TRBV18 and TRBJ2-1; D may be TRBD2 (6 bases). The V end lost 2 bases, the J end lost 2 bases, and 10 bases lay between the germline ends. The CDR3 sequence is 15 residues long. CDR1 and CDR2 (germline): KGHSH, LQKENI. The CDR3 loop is CASSPAASAYNEQFF. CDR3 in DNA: TGTGCCAGCTCACCAGCGGCTAGCGCCTACAATGAGCAGTTCTTC.

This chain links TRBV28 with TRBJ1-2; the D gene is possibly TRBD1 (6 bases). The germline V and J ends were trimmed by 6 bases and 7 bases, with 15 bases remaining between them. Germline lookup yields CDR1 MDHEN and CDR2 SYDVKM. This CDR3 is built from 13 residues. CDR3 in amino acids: CASSTLGGSGYTF. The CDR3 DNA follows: TGTGCCAGCAGCACCTTGGGGGGCTCTGGCTACACCTTC.

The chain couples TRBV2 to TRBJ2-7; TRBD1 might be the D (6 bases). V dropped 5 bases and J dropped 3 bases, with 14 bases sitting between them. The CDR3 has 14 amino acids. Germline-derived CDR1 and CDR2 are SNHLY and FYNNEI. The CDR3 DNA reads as TGTGCCAGCAGTAAGAACAGGGCCGTCTACGAGCAGTACTTC. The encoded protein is CASSKNRAVYEQYF.

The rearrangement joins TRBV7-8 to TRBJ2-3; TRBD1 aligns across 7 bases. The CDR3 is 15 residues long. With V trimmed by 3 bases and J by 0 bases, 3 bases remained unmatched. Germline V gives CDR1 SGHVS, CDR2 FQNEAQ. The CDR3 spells CASSFRQGSTDTQYF. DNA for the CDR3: TGTGCCAGCAGCTTCCGACAGGGAAGCACAGATACGCAGTATTTT.

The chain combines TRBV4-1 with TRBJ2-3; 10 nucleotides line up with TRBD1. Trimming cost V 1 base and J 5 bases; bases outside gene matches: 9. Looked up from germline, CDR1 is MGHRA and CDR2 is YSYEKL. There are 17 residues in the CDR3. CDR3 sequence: CASSQGPRQGAGDTQYF. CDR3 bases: TGCGCCAGCAGCCAAGGGCCGCGACAGGGGGCGGGAGATACGCAGTATTTT.

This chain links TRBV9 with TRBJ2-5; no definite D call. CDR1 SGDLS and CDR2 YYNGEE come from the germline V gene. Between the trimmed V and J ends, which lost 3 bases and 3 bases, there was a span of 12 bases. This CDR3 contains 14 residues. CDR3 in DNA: TGTGCCAGCAGCGAGACCCTCCTAGAAGAGACCCAGTACTTC. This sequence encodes CASSETLLEETQYF.

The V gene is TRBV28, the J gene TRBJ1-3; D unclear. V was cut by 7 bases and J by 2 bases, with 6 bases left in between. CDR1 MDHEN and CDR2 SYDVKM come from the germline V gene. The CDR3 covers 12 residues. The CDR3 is CASISAGNTIYF. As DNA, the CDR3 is TGTGCCAGCATATCTGCTGGAAACACCATATATTTT.

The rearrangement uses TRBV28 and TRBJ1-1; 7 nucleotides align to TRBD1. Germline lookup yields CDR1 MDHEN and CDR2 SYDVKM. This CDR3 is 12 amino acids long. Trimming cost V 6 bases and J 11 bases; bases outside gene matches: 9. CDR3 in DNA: TGTGCCAGCAGCAAAAGCGACAGGGACGCTTTCTTT. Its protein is CASSKSDRDAFF. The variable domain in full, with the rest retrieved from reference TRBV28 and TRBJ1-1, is DVKVTQSSRYLVKRTGEKVFLECVQDMDHENMFWYRQDPGLGLRLIYFSYDVKMKEKGDIPEGYSVSREKKERFSLILESASTNQTSMYLCASSKSDRDAFFGQGTRLTVV.

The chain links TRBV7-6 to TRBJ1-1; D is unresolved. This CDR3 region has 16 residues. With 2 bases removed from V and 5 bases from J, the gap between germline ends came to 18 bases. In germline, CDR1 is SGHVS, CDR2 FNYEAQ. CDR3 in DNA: TGTGCCAGCAGCTTAAATGAGGACCTTCGAGCAACTGAAGCTTTCTTT. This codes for CASSLNEDLRATEAFF.

CDR3 DNA: TGCAGCGTGGGACAGGGGGACTATGGCTACACCTTC. This gives the protein CSVGQGDYGYTF. The chain combines TRBV29-1 with TRBJ1-2, with TRBD1 matching over 11 bases. Trimming at V came to 6 bases and at J to 3 bases, leaving 0 bases not matched to a gene. This CDR3 has 12 residues. The germline CDR1 and CDR2 sequences are SQVTM and ANQGSEA.

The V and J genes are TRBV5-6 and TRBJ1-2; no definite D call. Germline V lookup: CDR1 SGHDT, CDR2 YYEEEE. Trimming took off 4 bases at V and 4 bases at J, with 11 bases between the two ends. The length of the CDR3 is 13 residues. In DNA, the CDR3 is TGTGCCAGCAGCACTGGACTGAGCTATGGCTACACCTTC. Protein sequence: CASSTGLSYGYTF. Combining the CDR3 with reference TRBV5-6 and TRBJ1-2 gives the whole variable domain DAGVTQSPTHLIKTRGQQVTLRCSPKSGHDTVSWYQQALGQGPQFIFQYYEEEERQRGNFPDRFSGHQFPNYSSELNVNALLLGDSALYLCASSTGLSYGYTFGSGTRLTVV.

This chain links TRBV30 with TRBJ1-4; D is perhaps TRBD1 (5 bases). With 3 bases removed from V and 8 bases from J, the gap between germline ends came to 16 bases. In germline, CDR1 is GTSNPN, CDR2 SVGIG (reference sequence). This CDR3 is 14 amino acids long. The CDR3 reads CAWRGDLRSEKLFF. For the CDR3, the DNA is TGTGCCTGGAGGGGGGACCTCAGGAGCGAAAAACTGTTTTTT.

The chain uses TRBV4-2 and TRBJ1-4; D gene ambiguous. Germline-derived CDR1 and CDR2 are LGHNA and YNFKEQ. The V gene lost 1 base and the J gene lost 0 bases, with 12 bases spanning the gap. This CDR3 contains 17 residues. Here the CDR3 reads CASSQGRASSTNEKLFF. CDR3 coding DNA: TGTGCCAGCAGCCAAGGAAGGGCAAGCTCAACTAATGAAAAACTGTTTTTT.

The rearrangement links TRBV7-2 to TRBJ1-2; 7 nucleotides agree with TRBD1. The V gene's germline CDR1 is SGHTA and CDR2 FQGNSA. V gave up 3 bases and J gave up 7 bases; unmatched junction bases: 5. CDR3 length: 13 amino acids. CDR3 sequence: CASSLRGGIGYTF. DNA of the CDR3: TGTGCCAGCAGCTTGAGAGGGGGCATTGGCTACACCTTC. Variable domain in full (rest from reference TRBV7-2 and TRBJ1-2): GAGVSQSPSNKVTEKGKDVELRCDPISGHTALYWYRQSLGQGLEFLIYFQGNSAPDKSGLPSDRFSAERTGGSVSTLTIQRTQQEDSAVYLCASSLRGGIGYTFGSGTRLTVV.

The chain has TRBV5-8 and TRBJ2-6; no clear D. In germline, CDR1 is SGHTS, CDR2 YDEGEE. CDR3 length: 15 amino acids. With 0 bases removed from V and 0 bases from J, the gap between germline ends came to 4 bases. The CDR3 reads CASSLGGSGANVLTF. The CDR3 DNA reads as TGTGCCAGCAGCTTGGGGGGCTCTGGGGCCAACGTCCTGACTTTC.

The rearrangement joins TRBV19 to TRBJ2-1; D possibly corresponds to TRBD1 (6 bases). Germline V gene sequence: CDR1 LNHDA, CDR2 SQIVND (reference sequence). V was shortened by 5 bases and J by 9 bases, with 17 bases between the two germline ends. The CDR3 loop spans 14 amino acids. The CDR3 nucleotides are TGTGCCAGTAGTCTGGGGACACCGGTGGGTGAGCAGTTCTTC. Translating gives CASSLGTPVGEQFF.

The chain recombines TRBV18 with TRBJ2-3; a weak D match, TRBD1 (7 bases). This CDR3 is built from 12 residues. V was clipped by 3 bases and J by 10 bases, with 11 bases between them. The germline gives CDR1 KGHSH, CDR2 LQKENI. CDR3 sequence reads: CASSPDREAQYF. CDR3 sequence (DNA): TGTGCCAGCTCACCCGACAGGGAGGCGCAGTATTTT. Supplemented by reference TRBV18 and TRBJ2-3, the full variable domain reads NAGVMQNPRHLVRRRGQEARLRCSPMKGHSHVYWYRQLPEEGLKFMVYLQKENIIDESGMPKERFSAEFPKEGPSILRIQQVVRGDSAAYFCASSPDREAQYFGPGTRLTVL.